This TCR beta chain was retrieved from a study of T cells expressing NK-cell markers. Study-wide background: TCR beta repertoires came from sorted CD3+CD56+NKG2C+, CD3+CD56+NKG2C- and CD3+CD56-NKG2C+ T cells. Most of the eight sequenced donors were HCMV-seropositive; one was seronegative. Study findings and constraints: The study left the HCMV specificity of expanded NKG2C+ T cell clones unresolved.

Details on this clonotype: The antigen is unknown.

The CDR3 is 17 amino acids. Germline V gene sequence: CDR1 DFQATT, CDR2 SNEGSKA (reference sequence). Researchers built TCR beta cDNA using 5'RACE template switching with UMIs. TCRdb reprocessed the 5' RACE reads, keeping one entry per CDR3 protein, no DNA. The sample yields about 460,000 distinct CDR3 sequences, of which the top ten take up more than 1.4%. The sample consisted of blood T cells: a sorted CD56 or NKG2C T cell subset, CD4+ or CD8+ T cells, or bulk PBMC T cells (not recorded which). The clonotype comes from a woman aged 50 to 60 in good health. V gene TRBV20-1 combines with J gene TRBJ2-1; TCRdb reports TRBD1, a call that lacks DNA to check it against. The CDR3 is CSAQGVADSGSYNEQFF.